The 8 T cell receptor beta chains in this list originate from one sample, sequenced in a study of blood T cell repertoires in COVID-19. Only in-frame clones appear in the TCRdb table, and some are missing; sequencing was by immunoSEQ multiplex PCR. The sample holds about 200,000 clones, over 75% seen once. Sequencing was carried out using peripheral blood. Receptors originate from a man at least 80 years old with acute or convalescent COVID-19.

The chain uses TRBV5-8 and TRBJ2-1; TRBD2 might be the D (6 bases). This CDR3 region has 12 residues. With 0 bases removed from V and 12 bases from J, the gap between germline ends came to 10 bases. Germline V gives CDR1 SGHTS, CDR2 YDEGEE. The CDR3 coding sequence is TGTGCCAGCAGCTTGGAGATCGGGGGGCAGTTCTTC. It codes for CASSLEIGGQFF.

The chain employs TRBV28 and TRBJ2-5, with TRBD1 matching over 9 bases. The V gene end was trimmed by 6 bases and the J gene end by 0 bases; junction bases not matched to a gene: 8. Germline-derived CDR1 and CDR2 are MDHEN and SYDVKM. CDR3 size: 16 residues. DNA of the CDR3: TGTGCCAGCAGCCACTCCGGGACAGGGTACCAAGAGACCCAGTACTTC. Residues: CASSHSGTGYQETQYF.

The CDR3 protein is CASSEYETGSYEQYF. DNA for the CDR3: TGTGCCAGCAGTGAATATGAGACAGGGTCCTACGAGCAGTACTTC. The chain uses TRBV6-1 and TRBJ2-7; TRBD1 matches 7 bases. Germline values: CDR1 MNHNS, CDR2 SASEGT. V dropped 2 bases and J dropped 1; count of bases not matched to a gene: 5. The CDR3 runs to 15 residues.

The chain combines TRBV5-1 with TRBJ1-4, with a possible D match to TRBD1 (5 bases). The V end lost 0 bases, the J end lost 7 bases, and 13 bases lay between the germline ends. Germline CDR1 and CDR2: SGHRS and YFSETQ. The CDR3 spans 15 residues. CDR3 sequence (DNA): TGCGCCAGCAGCTTGGCCCCGGGGGGAGGTGAAAAACTGTTTTTT. Translation gives CASSLAPGGGEKLFF.

V is TRBV11-2 and J is TRBJ1-6, with D uncertain. Germline CDR1 is SGHAT and CDR2 is FQNNGV. Trimming cost V 6 bases and J 3 bases, with 9 bases left between them. This CDR3 is built from 14 residues. The CDR3 nucleotides are TGTGCCAGCAGTACCACAGTCTATAATTCACCCCTCCACTTT. Translated: CASSTTVYNSPLHF.

The rearrangement joins TRBV5-8 to TRBJ2-2; TRBD2 aligns across 10 bases. CDR1 and CDR2 from the germline V gene are SGHTS and YDEGEE. The CDR3 has 16 residues. V lost 2 bases and J lost 1; bases outside the gene matches: 2. This CDR3 is CASSLGLAVNTGELFF. The CDR3 DNA is TGTGCCAGCAGCTTAGGACTAGCGGTGAACACCGGGGAGCTGTTTTTT.

The chain links TRBV24-1 to TRBJ2-3; D is possibly TRBD1 (5 bases). The V gene lost 1 base and the J gene lost 4 bases, with 11 bases spanning the gap. Germline V gene sequence: CDR1 KGHDR, CDR2 SFDVKD. The CDR3 length is 15 residues. The CDR3 reads CATSDFSQGADTQYF. DNA of the CDR3: TGTGCCACCAGTGATTTTTCGCAGGGTGCAGATACGCAGTATTTT.

This clone was found a few times. V and J are TRBV30 and TRBJ2-3, with TRBD1 matching 11 bases. The CDR3 runs to 14 residues. CDR1 and CDR2 from the germline V gene are GTSNPN and SVGIG (reference sequence). After removal of 7 bases from V and 6 bases from J, the junction contained 9 bases not matched to a gene. The CDR3 is CASSGTGGSDTQYF. The CDR3 DNA follows: TGTGCCTCGTCCGGGACAGGGGGATCCGATACGCAGTATTTT.